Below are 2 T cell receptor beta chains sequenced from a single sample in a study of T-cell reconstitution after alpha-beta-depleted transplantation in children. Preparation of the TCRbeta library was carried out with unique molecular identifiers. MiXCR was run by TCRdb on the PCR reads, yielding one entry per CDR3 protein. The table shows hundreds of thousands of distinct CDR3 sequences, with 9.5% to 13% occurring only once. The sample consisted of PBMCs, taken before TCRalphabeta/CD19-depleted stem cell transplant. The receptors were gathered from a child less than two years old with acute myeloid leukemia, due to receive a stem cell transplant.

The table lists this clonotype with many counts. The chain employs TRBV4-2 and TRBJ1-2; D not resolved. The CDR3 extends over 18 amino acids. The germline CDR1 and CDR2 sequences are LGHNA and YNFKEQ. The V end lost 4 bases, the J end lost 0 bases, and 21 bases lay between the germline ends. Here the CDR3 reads CASSLLTGGRRPNYGYTF. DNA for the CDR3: TGTGCCAGCAGCCTTTTAACTGGCGGGAGGAGACCTAACTATGGCTACACCTTC.

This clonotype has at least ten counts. DNA of the CDR3: TGTGCCAGCAGCTTACAGCTAGCGGGTCCCCTCGAGCAGTACTTC. Protein product: CASSLQLAGPLEQYF. V usage is TRBV7-9 and J usage is TRBJ2-7, with 8 bases that match TRBD2. Unmatched junction bases numbered 9, after V lost 2 bases and J lost 6 bases. The CDR3 is 15 residues long. Germline CDR1 and CDR2: SEHNR and FQNEAQ (reference sequence).